This T cell receptor (beta chain) was sequenced in a study of regulatory T cells in long-lasting Graves disease. General study points: Persistent disease exhibited a predilection for TRBV28, TRBJ1-2 and TRBJ2-5.

The CDR3 runs to 16 residues. The germline V gene encodes CDR1 SGHDN and CDR2 FVKESK. Losses at the gene ends were 4 bases for V and 2 bases for J; bases not matched to a gene: 10. This clonotype was observed a few times. The antigen is unknown. Arm-PCR of CDR3 regions and iRepertoire HTBI primers were used to build TCR beta libraries. Methods used by the authors: Sequenced samples collectively carried some 60 TRBV and some 15 TRBJ segments. TCRdb called the multiplex PCR reads again in MiXCR, with one record for every CDR3 protein. These V and J calls rely on TCRdb rather than the paper's analysis. The sample records 250,000 to 300,000 distinct CDR3 sequences, 18% being singletons. Described time point: newly diagnosed GD, antithyroid drugs for less than 3 months. PBMC RNA served as the TCR library source. These data also featured in a second study, about T cells in Graves' hyperthyroidism and ophthalmopathy. That study reports: Hyperthyroidism of Graves' type that showed no ophthalmopathy progression within 18 months was stable. Participants, patients aged 18 to 65, had newly diagnosed hyperthyroidism with a duration under 2 months.

Specimen: peripheral blood mononuclear cells (PBMCs), collected at new diagnosis, from a patient treated with antithyroid drugs. This rearrangement joins TRBV14 to TRBJ2-7; 8 bases are a match to TRBD1. This receptor was identified in a woman in her 30s with Graves disease. The CDR3 DNA reads TGTGCCAGCAGCCGCTACGCAATCAGGGGGCCCTACGAGCAGTACTTC. Translating it yields CASSRYAIRGPYEQYF.